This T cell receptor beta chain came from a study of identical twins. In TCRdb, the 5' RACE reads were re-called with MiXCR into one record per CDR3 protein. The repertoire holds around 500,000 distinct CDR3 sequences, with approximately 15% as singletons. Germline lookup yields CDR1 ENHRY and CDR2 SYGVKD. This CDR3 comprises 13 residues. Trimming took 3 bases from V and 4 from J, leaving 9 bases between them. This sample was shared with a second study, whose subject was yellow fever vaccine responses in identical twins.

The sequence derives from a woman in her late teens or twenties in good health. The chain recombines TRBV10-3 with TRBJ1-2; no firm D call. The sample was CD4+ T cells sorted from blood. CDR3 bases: TGTGCCATCAGTGATGGCGTAGGCTATGGCTACACCTTC. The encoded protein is CAISDGVGYGYTF.